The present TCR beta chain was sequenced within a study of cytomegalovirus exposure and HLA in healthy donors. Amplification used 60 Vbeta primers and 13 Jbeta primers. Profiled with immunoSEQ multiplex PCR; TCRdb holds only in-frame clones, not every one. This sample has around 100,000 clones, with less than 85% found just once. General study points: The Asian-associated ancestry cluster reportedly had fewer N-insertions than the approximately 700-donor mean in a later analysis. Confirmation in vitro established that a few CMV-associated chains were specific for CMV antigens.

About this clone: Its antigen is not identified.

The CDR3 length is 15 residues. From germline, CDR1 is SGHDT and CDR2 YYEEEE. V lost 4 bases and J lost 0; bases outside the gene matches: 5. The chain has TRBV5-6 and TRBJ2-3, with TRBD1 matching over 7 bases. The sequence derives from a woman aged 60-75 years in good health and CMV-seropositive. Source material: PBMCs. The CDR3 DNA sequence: TGTGCCAGCAGCACGGGGACAGCTAGCACAGATACGCAGTATTTT. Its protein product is CASSTGTASTDTQYF.